The 2 T cell receptor beta chains below all came from one sample that was sequenced in a study of shared clonotypes between healthy human individuals. Assay used: immunoSEQ multiplex PCR; TCRdb lists only in-frame clones, some missing. This sample carries some 2,400,000 clones, approximately 96% of them seen once, and the ten largest clones take over 0.1%. The sample comprised naive CD4+ T cells sorted from blood. The subset is: CD45RA+ positively selected. These receptors were obtained from a man aged 18 to 29 in good health.

The chain recombines TRBV5-6 with TRBJ1-2, with D perhaps matching TRBD1 (5 bases). The V gene lost 1 base and the J gene lost 0 bases, with 7 bases spanning the gap. The CDR3 is 14 residues long. CDR1 and CDR2 (germline): SGHDT, YYEEEE. The CDR3 bases are TGTGCCAGCAGCTTGCAGGGAGCTAACTATGGCTACACCTTC. This translates into CASSLQGANYGYTF.

The genes are TRBV5-1 and TRBJ1-4, with no clear D. The CDR3 covers 14 residues. The germline V gene has CDR1 SGHRS and CDR2 YFSETQ. Trimming left V 7 bases short and J 1 base short, with 11 bases between. In nucleotides, the CDR3 is TGCGCCAGCTTGCACGGGGTAACTAATGAAAAACTGTTTTTT. Its translation is CASLHGVTNEKLFF.